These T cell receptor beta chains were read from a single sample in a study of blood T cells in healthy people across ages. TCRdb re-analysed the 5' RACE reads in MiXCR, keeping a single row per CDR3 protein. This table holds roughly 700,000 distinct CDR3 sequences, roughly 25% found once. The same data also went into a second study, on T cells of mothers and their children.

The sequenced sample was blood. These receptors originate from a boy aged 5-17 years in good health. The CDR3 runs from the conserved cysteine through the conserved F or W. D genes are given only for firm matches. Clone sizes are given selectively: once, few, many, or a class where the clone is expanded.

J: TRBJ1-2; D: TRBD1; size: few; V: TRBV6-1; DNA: TGTGCCAGCACCCCGTGGGGGGCAGGGGGCCTTATACTTGGCTACACCTTC; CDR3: CASTPWGAGGLILGYTF
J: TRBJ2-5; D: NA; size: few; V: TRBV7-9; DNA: TGTGCCAGCAGCAACAACAGGTTTCTGGAGCCAGAGACCCAGTACTTC; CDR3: CASSNNRFLEPETQYF
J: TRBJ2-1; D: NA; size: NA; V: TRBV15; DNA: TGTGCCACCAGCAGAGGGCAGGGATCCTACAATGAGCAGTTCTTC; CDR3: CATSRGQGSYNEQFF
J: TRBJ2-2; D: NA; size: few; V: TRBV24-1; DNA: TGTGCCACCAGTGAGCCGGACCAAGGGGAGCTGTTTTTT; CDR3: CATSEPDQGELFF
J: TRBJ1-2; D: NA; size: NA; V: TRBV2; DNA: TGTGCCAGCAGTGGAGACCTCACGGCAGATGGCTACACCTTC; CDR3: CASSGDLTADGYTF
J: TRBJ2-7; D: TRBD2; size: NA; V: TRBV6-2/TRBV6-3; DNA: TGTGCCAGCAGCTTCCGGACTAGCGGATCCTACGAGCAGTACTTC; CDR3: CASSFRTSGSYEQYF
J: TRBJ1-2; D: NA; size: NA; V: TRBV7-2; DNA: TGTGCCAGCAGCCGAGGGGTGGGGGGTGGCTACACCTTC; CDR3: CASSRGVGGGYTF
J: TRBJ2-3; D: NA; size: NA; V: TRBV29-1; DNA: TGCAGCGTTGTCGGGGGAGATACGCAGTATTTT; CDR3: CSVVGGDTQYF
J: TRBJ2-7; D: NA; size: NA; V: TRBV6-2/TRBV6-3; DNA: TGTGCCAGCACTCGGGCAGGGACGGGCTACGAGCAGTACTTC; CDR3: CASTRAGTGYEQYF
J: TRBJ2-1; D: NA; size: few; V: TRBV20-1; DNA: TGCAGTGCTAGTTACGATGAGCAGTTCTTC; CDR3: CSASYDEQFF
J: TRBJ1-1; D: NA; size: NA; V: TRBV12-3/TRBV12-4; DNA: TGTGCCTGCAGCCTCAGGGGGAACACTGAAGCTTTCTTT; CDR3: CACSLRGNTEAFF
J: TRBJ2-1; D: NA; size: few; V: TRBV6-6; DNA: TGTGCCAGCACGGGTTTTGGTGAGCAGTTCTTC; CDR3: CASTGFGEQFF
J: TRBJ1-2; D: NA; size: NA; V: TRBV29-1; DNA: TGCAGCGTTCAGGGGTCCCGCTATGGCTACACCTTC; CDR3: CSVQGSRYGYTF
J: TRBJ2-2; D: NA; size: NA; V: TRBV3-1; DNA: TGTGCCAGCAGCCAAGGGGACGGCCCCGGGGAGCTGTTTTTT; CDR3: CASSQGDGPGELFF
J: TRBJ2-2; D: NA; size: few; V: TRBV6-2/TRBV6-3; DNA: TGTGCCAGCAGTTACTGGGTTGCGAACACCGGGGAGCTGTTTTTT; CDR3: CASSYWVANTGELFF
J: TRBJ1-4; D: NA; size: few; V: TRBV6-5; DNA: TGTGCCAGCAGTTACTCGAACGGGGGAAATGAGAAAAAACTGTTTTTT; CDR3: CASSYSNGGNEKKLFF
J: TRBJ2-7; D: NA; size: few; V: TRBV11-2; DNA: TGTGCCAGCAGCTTAGATTGGGGGGATTACGAGCAGTACTTC; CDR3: CASSLDWGDYEQYF
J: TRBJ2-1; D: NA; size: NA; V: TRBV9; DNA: TGTGCCAGCAGCGTGGAGGGAACGGACGTCTCCTACAATGAGCAGTTCTTC; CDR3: CASSVEGTDVSYNEQFF
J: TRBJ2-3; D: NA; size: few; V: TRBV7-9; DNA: TGTGCCAGCAGCTTCGTTGGAACAGATACGCAGTATTTT; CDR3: CASSFVGTDTQYF
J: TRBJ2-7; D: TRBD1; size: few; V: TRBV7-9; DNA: TGTGCCAGCAGCTCGGGACAGGCCCTCTGGGAGCAGTACTTC; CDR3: CASSSGQALWEQYF
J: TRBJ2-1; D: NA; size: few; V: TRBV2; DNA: TGTGCCAGCAGCGTTACAGGGAGTAACTACAATGAGCAGTTCTTC; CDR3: CASSVTGSNYNEQFF
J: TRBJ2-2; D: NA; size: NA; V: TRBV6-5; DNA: TGTGCCAGCAGCCCAGATAGGGGGGAGCTGTTTTTT; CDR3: CASSPDRGELFF
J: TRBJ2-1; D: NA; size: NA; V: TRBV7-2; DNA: TGTGCCAGCAGCTTAGCGCCAGGAGCTCCGAACAATGAGCAGTTCTTC; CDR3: CASSLAPGAPNNEQFF
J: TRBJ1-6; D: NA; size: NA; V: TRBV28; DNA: TGTGCCAGCAGTCCCCCTCCTAACTCACCCCTCCACTTT; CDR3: CASSPPPNSPLHF
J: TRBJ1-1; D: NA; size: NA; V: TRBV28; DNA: TGTGCCAGCAGTTTGCTCCTTGGGGGCGCGGGGGCTTTCTTT; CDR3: CASSLLLGGAGAFF
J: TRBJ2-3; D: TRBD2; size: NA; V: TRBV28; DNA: TGTGCGAGCGCGGGAGGGACAGATACGCAGTATTTT; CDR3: CASAGGTDTQYF
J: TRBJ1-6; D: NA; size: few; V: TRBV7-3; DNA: TGTGCCAGCAGCTTAGAGGCCAGAACACCCCTCCACTTT; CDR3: CASSLEARTPLHF
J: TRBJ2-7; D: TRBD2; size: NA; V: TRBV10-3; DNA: TGTGCCATCAGTGCTTCTAGCGGTACAAACTACGAGCAGTACTTC; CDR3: CAISASSGTNYEQYF
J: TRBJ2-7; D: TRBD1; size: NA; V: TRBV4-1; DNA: TGCGCCAGCAGCTCTCCGGGACAGGTGGACGAGCAGTACTTC; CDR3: CASSSPGQVDEQYF
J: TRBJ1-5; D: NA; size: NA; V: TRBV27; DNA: TGTGCCAGCAGTTTATCACAGTCTCAGCCCCAGCATTTT; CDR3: CASSLSQSQPQHF
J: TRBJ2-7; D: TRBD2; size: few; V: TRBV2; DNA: TGTGCCAGCAGTGAAGGTAGCGGGCTTGGCTACGAGCAGTACTTC; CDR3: CASSEGSGLGYEQYF
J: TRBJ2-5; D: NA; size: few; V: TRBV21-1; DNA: TGTGCCAGCAGCAAGAAGACTAGCGGGAGGGCCCAAGAGACCCAGTACTTC; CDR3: CASSKKTSGRAQETQYF
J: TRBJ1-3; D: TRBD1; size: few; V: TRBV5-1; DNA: TGCGCCAGCAGAACAACAGGGGAAGGAAACACCATATATTTT; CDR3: CASRTTGEGNTIYF
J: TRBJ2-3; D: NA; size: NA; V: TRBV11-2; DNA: TGTGCCAGCAGCACGATGCCAGGGAAGGATACGCAGTATTTT; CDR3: CASSTMPGKDTQYF
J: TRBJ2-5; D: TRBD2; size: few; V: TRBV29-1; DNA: TGCAGCGTTGAAGGGCTAGCGGGGGCCCTCCTGTACCAAGAGACCCAGTACTTC; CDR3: CSVEGLAGALLYQETQYF
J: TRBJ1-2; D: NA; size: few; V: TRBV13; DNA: TGTGCCAGCAGCTCCCTACTTAATGACAGACTCGGTTATGGGGCTTATGGCTACACCTTC; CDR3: CASSSLLNDRLGYGAYGYTF
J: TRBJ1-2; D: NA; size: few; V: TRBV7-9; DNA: TGTGCCAGCAGCCATGACCCGGGGTATGGCTACACCTTC; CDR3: CASSHDPGYGYTF
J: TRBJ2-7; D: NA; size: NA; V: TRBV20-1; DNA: TGCAGTGCTAGAGATGGAGTAGGCTCGTTCTACGAGCAGTACTTC; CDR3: CSARDGVGSFYEQYF
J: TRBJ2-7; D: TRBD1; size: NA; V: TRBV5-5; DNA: TGTGCCAGCACCTCAAGGACAGGGGGCACCGAGCAGTACTTC; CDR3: CASTSRTGGTEQYF
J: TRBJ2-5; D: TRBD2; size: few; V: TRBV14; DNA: TGTGCCAGCAGCCAAGTGGCTAGCGGGGGGTTTTGGACCCAGTACTTC; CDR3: CASSQVASGGFWTQYF
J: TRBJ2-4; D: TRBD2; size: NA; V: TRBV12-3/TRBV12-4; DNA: TGTGCCAGCGGGATAGCGGGAGGGATTATAAACATTCAGTACTTC; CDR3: CASGIAGGIINIQYF
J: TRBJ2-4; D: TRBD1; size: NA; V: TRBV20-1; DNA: TGCAGTGCTGGGACAGGTTTTAGCGGAAACATTCAGTACTTC; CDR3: CSAGTGFSGNIQYF
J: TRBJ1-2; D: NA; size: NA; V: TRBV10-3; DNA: TGTGCCATCAGTGAGGGACATTCCTATGGCTACACCTTC; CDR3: CAISEGHSYGYTF
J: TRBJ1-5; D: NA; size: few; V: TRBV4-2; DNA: TGTGCCAGCAGCCAAGACGACGAGGGGGGAGTGAGCAATCAGCCCCAGCATTTT; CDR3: CASSQDDEGGVSNQPQHF
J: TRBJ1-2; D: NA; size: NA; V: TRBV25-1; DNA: TGTGCCAGCAGACAAGGGGTCTATGGCTACACCTTC; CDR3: CASRQGVYGYTF
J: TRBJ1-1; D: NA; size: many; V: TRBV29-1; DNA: TGCAGCGCCAAGGGGGGGCACAGGGCCAGCACTGAAGCTTTCTTT; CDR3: CSAKGGHRASTEAFF
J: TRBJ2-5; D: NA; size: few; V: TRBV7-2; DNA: TGTGCCAGCAGCAATGGGGCTAGTCAGGCGACCCAGTACTTC; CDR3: CASSNGASQATQYF
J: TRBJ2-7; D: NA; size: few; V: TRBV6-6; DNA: TGTGCCAGCAGTTACAAGGACAGCCTCTGGCGAGAGCAGTACTTC; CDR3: CASSYKDSLWREQYF
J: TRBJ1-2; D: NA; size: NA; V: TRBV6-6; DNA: TGTGCCAGCACTAAAGGGGGGGTTCGGTATGGCTACACCTTC; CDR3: CASTKGGVRYGYTF
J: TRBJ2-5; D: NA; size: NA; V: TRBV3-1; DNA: TGTGCCAGCAGCCGCTTCGGCGACCAAGAGACCCAGTACTTC; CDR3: CASSRFGDQETQYF
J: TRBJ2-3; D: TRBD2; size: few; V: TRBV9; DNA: TGTGCCAGCAGCGTATTGGGCCTAGCGGGATCCGATACGCAGTATTTT; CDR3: CASSVLGLAGSDTQYF
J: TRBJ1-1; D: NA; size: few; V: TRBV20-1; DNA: TGCAGTGCTAGAGAATCCACAGTTGAAGCTTTCTTT; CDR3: CSARESTVEAFF
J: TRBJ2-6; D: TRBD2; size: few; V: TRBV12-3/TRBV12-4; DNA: TGTGCCAGCGGGGAGGGATCTGGGGCCAACGTCCTGACTTTC; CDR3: CASGEGSGANVLTF
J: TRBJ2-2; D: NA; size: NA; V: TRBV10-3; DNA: TGTGCCATCAGTGATTGGAGGGGGACCGGGGAGCTGTTTTTT; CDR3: CAISDWRGTGELFF
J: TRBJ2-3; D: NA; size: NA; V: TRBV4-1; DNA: TGCGCCAGCAGCCAAGATGGTGCTGGACGCACAGATACGCAGTATTTT; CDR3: CASSQDGAGRTDTQYF